These T cell receptor beta chains were read from a single sample in a study of T cell changes during pregnancy in multiple sclerosis. The assay was immunoSEQ multiplex PCR, and TCRdb's table has in-frame clones only and misses some. The sample has tens of thousands of clones, around 93% seen once. The sample here was PBMCs, taken in the first trimester of pregnancy. These receptors came from a female donor in good health, serving as a control in a pregnancy study. Some clones in this sample may be carry-over from other donors' samples. CDR3s include the opening cysteine and the closing phenylalanine or tryptophan. D genes are given only for firm matches. Size is stated for part of the rows, as once, few or many counts, or as a class when the clone is expanded.

len,v_gene,abundance,d_gene,j_gene,CDR3nt,CDR3aa
13,TRBV19,.,.,TRBJ2-5,TGTGCCAGTAGCCGGACAGCCAGGGAGACCCAGTACTTC,CASSRTARETQYF
16,TRBV2,.,.,TRBJ2-1,TGTGCCAGCAACCCGGCCCCGGGACAACATCACAATGAGCAGTTCTTC,CASNPAPGQHHNEQFF
16,TRBV28,.,TRBD2,TRBJ2-1,TGTGCCAGCAGTTCCCCGACTAGCAGGTCCTACAATGAGCAGTTCTTC,CASSSPTSRSYNEQFF
14,TRBV7-2,.,TRBD1,TRBJ1-2,TGTGCCAGCAGCGCCGCGGGACAGGTCGGGGGCTACACCTTC,CASSAAGQVGGYTF
15,TRBV6-4,few,TRBD2,TRBJ2-3,TGTGCCAGCAGTGACGGGACTAGCGGGGGAGATACGCAGTATTTT,CASSDGTSGGDTQYF
15,TRBV2,.,.,TRBJ2-2,TGTGCCAGCAGTGGGGGGGACAGAAACACCGGGGAGCTGTTTTTT,CASSGGDRNTGELFF
12,TRBV11-2,.,.,TRBJ2-1,TGTGCCAGCAGCCCACAGGACCATGAGCAGTTCTTC,CASSPQDHEQFF
16,TRBV7-9,.,TRBD1,TRBJ1-1,TGTGCCAGCAGCTCGATAAAAGGGGGCGCGAACACTGAAGCTTTCTTT,CASSSIKGGANTEAFF
15,TRBV6-5,.,.,TRBJ1-3,TGTGCCAGCAGTTACTCGACAGGCTCTGGAAACACCATATATTTT,CASSYSTGSGNTIYF
15,TRBV2,.,TRBD2,TRBJ2-1,TGTGCCAGCAGTGACGGCGGGGGGGGCTACAATGAGCAGTTCTTC,CASSDGGGGYNEQFF
17,TRBV27,.,TRBD1,TRBJ2-7,TGTGCCAGCAGCTCCCCCTCGCGACAGGGGAACTCCTACGAGCAGTACTTC,CASSSPSRQGNSYEQYF
14,TRBV19,.,.,TRBJ2-1,TGTGCCAGTCGACAGGGCCTCGGGGGCAATGAGCAGTTCTTC,CASRQGLGGNEQFF
13,TRBV30,.,.,TRBJ2-1,TGTGCCTGGAGTGTAGGGGCCTACAATGAGCAGTTCTTC,CAWSVGAYNEQFF
19,TRBV19,.,.,TRBJ1-3,TGTGCCAGTAGTATAGATTTGGAGACGACAGGTCACTCTGGAAACACCATATATTTT,CASSIDLETTGHSGNTIYF
14,TRBV7-9,few,TRBD2,TRBJ2-7,TGTGCCAGCAGCAGCCCGGGACTAGCGGGTGAGCAGTACTTC,CASSSPGLAGEQYF
20,TRBV4-1,.,.,TRBJ2-5,TGCGCCAGCAGCCAAGATTGGAGGGCAGGTTCCCAAGTAGACCAAGAGACCCAGTACTTC,CASSQDWRAGSQVDQETQYF
11,TRBV6-1,.,.,TRBJ1-3,TGTGTGACGGGCTCTGGAAACACCATATATTTT,CVTGSGNTIYF
13,TRBV7-3,.,.,TRBJ2-5,TGTGCCAGCAGCTTCGTGGGCGCGAAGACCCAGTACTTC,CASSFVGAKTQYF
15,TRBV5-4,.,.,TRBJ1-4,TGTGCCAGCAGCATAGGACAGAGACCAAATGAAAAACTGTTTTTT,CASSIGQRPNEKLFF
18,TRBV4-2,.,TRBD2,TRBJ2-3,TGTGCCAGCAGCCCCGCTTCCGGGACTAGCGGGAGGGCCAAAACGCAGTATTTT,CASSPASGTSGRAKTQYF
17,TRBV2,once,TRBD2,TRBJ2-1,TGTGCCAGCAGTGTACTAGCGGGGGGGAGCTCCTACAATGAGCAGTTCTTC,CASSVLAGGSSYNEQFF
14,TRBV7-9,.,TRBD2,TRBJ2-3,TGTGCCAGCAGCTTAGGGGGACTAGCGTATACGCAGTATTTT,CASSLGGLAYTQYF
17,TRBV30,.,.,TRBJ2-7,TGTGCCTGGAGTGTACCGCGACAGTTTTGGGGCCCCTACGAGCAGTACTTC,CAWSVPRQFWGPYEQYF
15,TRBV2,.,TRBD2,TRBJ2-7,TGTGCCAGCAGTGACCCCCTAGCGGGAGAAAACGAGCAGTACTTC,CASSDPLAGENEQYF
14,TRBV11-3,.,TRBD1,TRBJ1-1,TGTGCCAGCAGTCTTGGCAGGGGGCACACTGAAGCTTTCTTT,CASSLGRGHTEAFF
14,TRBV6-5,.,.,TRBJ2-7,TGTGCCAGCAGGTTGTCAGGGGGGTCGGGCGAGCAGTACTTC,CASRLSGGSGEQYF
13,TRBV7-3,once,TRBD1,TRBJ1-2,TGTGCCAGCAGCTACCAGGGGGCGAGTGGCCACACCTTC,CASSYQGASGHTF
11,TRBV29-1,.,.,TRBJ1-1,TGCAGCGCCAACGGCCAGGCCAGAGCTTTCTTT,CSANGQARAFF
14,TRBV2,once,.,TRBJ2-3,TGTGCCAGCCGCCCTATGTCTAGCACAGATACGCAGTATTTT,CASRPMSSTDTQYF
15,TRBV5-4,.,TRBD2,TRBJ2-1,TGTGCCAGCAGCTTGGTGGCTAGCGGGAGGAATGAGCAGTTCTTC,CASSLVASGRNEQFF
14,TRBV5-1,.,TRBD1,TRBJ2-7,TGCGCCAGCAACTACAGGGGTGGCTCCTACGAGCAGTACTTC,CASNYRGGSYEQYF
15,TRBV7-6,.,TRBD1,TRBJ2-5,TGTGCCAGCAGCTTAGGACAGGGGGCGGGAGAGACCCAGTACTTC,CASSLGQGAGETQYF
15,TRBV7-9,.,TRBD1,TRBJ1-6,TGTGCCAGCAGCTCGGGACAGGGGTATAATTCACCCCTCCACTTT,CASSSGQGYNSPLHF
16,TRBV5-1,once,.,TRBJ2-3,TGCGCCAGCAGCTTGGAAGGCGTACTAGCCAAAGATACGCAGTATTTT,CASSLEGVLAKDTQYF
15,TRBV18,.,TRBD2,TRBJ2-1,TGTGCCAGCTCACCACTTGCGGGAGGAGGGGATGAGCAGTTCTTC,CASSPLAGGGDEQFF
14,TRBV11-2,.,TRBD1,TRBJ1-4,TGTGCCAGCAGCCTGGGACAGGCTAATGAAAAACTGTTTTTT,CASSLGQANEKLFF
14,TRBV14,few,TRBD2,TRBJ2-1,TGTGCCAGCAGCCCGGGACTAGCGGACAATGAGCAGTTCTTC,CASSPGLADNEQFF
18,TRBV29-1,.,TRBD1,TRBJ2-6,TGCAGCGGCGAGACCACGGACAGGGATAGCTCTGGGGCCAACGTCCTGACTTTC,CSGETTDRDSSGANVLTF
14,TRBV27,few,.,TRBJ2-1,TGTGCCAGCAGTTTCGCGGGGTGGAACAATGAGCAGTTCTTC,CASSFAGWNNEQFF
13,TRBV9,.,.,TRBJ1-1,TGTGCCAGCAGCTTGACAGGGAACACTGAAGCTTTCTTT,CASSLTGNTEAFF
16,TRBV6-6,.,.,TRBJ2-4,TGTGCCAGCAGTTACTCGTTTTCTGGACAGAAAAACATTCAGTACTTC,CASSYSFSGQKNIQYF
13,TRBV15,.,.,TRBJ1-1,TGTGCCACCGAGGAACACATGAACACTGAAGCTTTCTTT,CATEEHMNTEAFF
13,TRBV19,.,TRBD2,TRBJ2-1,TGTGCCACCAATAGCGGGAGACGCGATGAGCAGTTCTTC,CATNSGRRDEQFF
14,TRBV28,.,.,TRBJ2-1,TGTGCCAGCAGTCCAATTGGGGGAGGCAATGAGCAGTTCTTC,CASSPIGGGNEQFF
15,TRBV7-9,.,TRBD1,TRBJ2-7,TGTGCCAGCAGCGTAGTGGGACAGGGTTTCGACGAGCAGTACTTC,CASSVVGQGFDEQYF
14,TRBV27,.,.,TRBJ2-5,TGTGCCAGCAGTACCTACAGGGATCAAGAGACCCAGTACTTC,CASSTYRDQETQYF
15,TRBV6-1,.,TRBD2,TRBJ2-5,TGTGCCAGCAGGGGGGATAGGCGGGAGACGGAGACCCAGTACTTC,CASRGDRRETETQYF
12,TRBV28,.,.,TRBJ2-7,TGTGCCACTCGGGACATCACCTACGAGCAGTACTTC,CATRDITYEQYF
15,TRBV15,.,TRBD1,TRBJ2-3,TGTGCCACCAGCGCCCGGGACAGGGCCACAGATACGCAGTATTTT,CATSARDRATDTQYF